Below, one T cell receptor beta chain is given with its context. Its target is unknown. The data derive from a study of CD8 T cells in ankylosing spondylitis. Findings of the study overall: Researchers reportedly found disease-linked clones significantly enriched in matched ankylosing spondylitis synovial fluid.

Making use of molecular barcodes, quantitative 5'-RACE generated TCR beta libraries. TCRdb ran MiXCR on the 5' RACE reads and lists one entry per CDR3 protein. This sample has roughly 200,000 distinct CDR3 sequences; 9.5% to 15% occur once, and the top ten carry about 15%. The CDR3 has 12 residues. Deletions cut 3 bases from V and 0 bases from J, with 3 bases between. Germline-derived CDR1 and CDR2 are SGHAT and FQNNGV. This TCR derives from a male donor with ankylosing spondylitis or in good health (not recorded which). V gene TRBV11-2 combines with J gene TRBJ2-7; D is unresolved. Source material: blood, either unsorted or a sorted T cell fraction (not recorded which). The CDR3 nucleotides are TGTGCCAGCAGCTTTCCCTCCTACGAGCAGTACTTC. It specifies CASSFPSYEQYF.